This record concerns one T cell receptor (beta chain) sequence. By share, this clonotype ranks as medium-sized (0.01 to 0.1%). Which antigen it targets is not known. The input lacks base qualities; no much larger clone sits a single base away. This sample is drawn from a study of immune aging and cytomegalovirus after organ transplant (dated by TCRdb to about 2021). Study-wide context: Every transplant recipient was given three-drug immunosuppression consisting of prednisone, tacrolimus, and mycophenolate.

The germline V end is reduced by 0 bases and the J end by 10 bases; junction bases left unmatched: 7. As encoded in the germline V gene, CDR1 is MNHEY while CDR2 is SVGAGI. The CDR3 starts with the cysteine, ends with the phenylalanine, and has 16 residues. Left in the record is the CDR3 DNA by itself, 48 bases read in frame from the first base. The time point label of this sample denotes: five sample-tagged time points from pre-transplant (day -1) to day 368 post-transplant, pooled. PBMC were thawed and then stimulated for 12 hours with a CMV IE-1 overlapping peptide library, with no transport inhibitors added. After being thawed and rested overnight, the cells were stimulated in R10 medium along with CD28/CD49d costimulation. The IE-1 peptide library consisted of 15-amino-acid peptides overlapping by 11 amino acids. Samples from each time point were barcoded using BD Single-Cell Multiplexing Kit Sample Tags, then pooled and stained with sorting antibodies plus oligo-conjugated anti-CD45RA. A BD FACSAria III was used to sort CMV-responsive CD8+CD137+ and CD4+CD154+ T cells at 4-way purity. Blood samples were drawn into EDTA vacutainers and processed by Ficoll gradient within 1-24 hours.

Receptors were amplified or captured by single-cell sequencing. Sequencing used an Illumina NovaSeq 6000. For cell capture and library preparation, the team used the BD Rhapsody Targeted mRNA and AbSeq Reagent Kit in a microwell format. The libraries included TCR, sample tags, AbSeq, and targeted mRNA from the Human T-Cell Expression Panel, along with custom TOX and TOX2 primers. Sequencing of the libraries was done on an Illumina NovaSeq. Regarding the original processing steps: The analysis covered around 10,000 cells in total, of which fewer than 8,500 were CD8 T cells and about 4,500 were CD8 T cells with an identifiable TCR CDR3. The BD Rhapsody Targeted Analysis Pipeline, including V(D)J processing, was run on the Seven Bridges Genomics platform to process the raw data. Quality control, Sample Tag demultiplexing with Lex-BDSMK, clone identification with VDJ Explorer, and Seurat clustering were performed in SeqGeq 1.6.0. Clones making up <1% of CD8 T cells were classified as non-expanded, and clones making up >2.5% of the sample were classified as clonal expansions. The raw public reads went through TCRdb reprocessing: fastp at Q25, MiXCR clone calling, in-frame beta chains kept. Each CDR3 protein gets just one entry, which takes the most common genes and DNA from the rows behind it. The V and J calls shown here were made by TCRdb, not taken from the authors' results. This sample has about 20,000 distinct CDR3 sequences in its table, and just over 35% of those were observed once. The ten largest make up approximately 26% of the sample.

The investigation overall reported the following: Because CD57 was not measured in the sequencing data, a conservative gene-based aging definition was used instead. Following viremia, aged-phenotype cells rose post-transplant in clones of any size, with the rise occurring earlier in large clones (days 200-264) than in small clones. TEMRA cells made up a larger share of large clones, and the seven largest clones (around 1,900 cells) gained aged and TEMRA cells while losing TCM cells.

The chain links TRBV6-5 with TRBJ2-1; TRBD2 aligns with 12 central bases. Source: CMV peptide-activated CD4+ and CD8+ T cells sorted from blood, taken at five time points, pooled. This specimen's cell subset or site label, per the study, means: sorted CD8+CD137+ and CD4+CD154+ T cells after more than 9 h CMV IE-1 peptide stimulation. The source is a female donor who had a heart transplant and CMV viremia. The encoded CDR3 is CASSYSSSGRAWEQFF. The nucleotides are TGTGCCAGCAGTTACTCGTCTAGCGGGAGGGCCTGGGAGCAGTTCTTC.